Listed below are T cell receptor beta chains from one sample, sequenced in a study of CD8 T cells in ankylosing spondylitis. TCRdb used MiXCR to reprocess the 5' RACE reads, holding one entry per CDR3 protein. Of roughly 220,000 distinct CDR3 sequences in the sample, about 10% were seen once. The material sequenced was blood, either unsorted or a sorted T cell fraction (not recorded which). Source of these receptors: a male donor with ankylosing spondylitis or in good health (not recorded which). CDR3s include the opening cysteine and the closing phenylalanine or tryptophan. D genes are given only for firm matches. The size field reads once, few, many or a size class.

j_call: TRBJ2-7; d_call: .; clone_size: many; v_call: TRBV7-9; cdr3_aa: CASSFGERTYEQYF; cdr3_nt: TGTGCCAGCAGCTTCGGGGAGAGGACCTACGAGCAGTACTTC
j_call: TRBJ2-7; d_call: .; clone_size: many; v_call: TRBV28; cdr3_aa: CASEGGSYEQYF; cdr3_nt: TGTGCCAGCGAGGGGGGGTCCTACGAGCAGTACTTC
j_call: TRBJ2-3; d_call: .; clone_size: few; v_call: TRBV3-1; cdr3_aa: CASSHRSTGMMEDTQYF; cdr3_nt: TGTGCCAGCAGCCACCGCTCTACAGGGATGATGGAAGATACGCAGTATTTT
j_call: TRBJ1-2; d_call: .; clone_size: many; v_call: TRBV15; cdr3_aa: CATSRGVYYGYTF; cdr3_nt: TGTGCCACCAGCAGAGGGGTCTACTATGGCTACACCTTC
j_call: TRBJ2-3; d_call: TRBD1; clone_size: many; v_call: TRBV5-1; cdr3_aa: CASREGQVTDTQYF; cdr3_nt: TGCGCCAGCAGGGAGGGACAGGTCACAGATACGCAGTATTTT
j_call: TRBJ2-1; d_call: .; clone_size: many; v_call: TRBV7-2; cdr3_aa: CASSLAPLGNEQFF; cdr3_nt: TGTGCCAGCAGCTTAGCCCCGTTGGGTAATGAGCAGTTCTTC
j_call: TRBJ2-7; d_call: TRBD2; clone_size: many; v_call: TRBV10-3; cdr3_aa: CAISEGGGVYEQYF; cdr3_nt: TGTGCCATCAGTGAGGGTGGGGGGGTCTACGAGCAGTACTTC
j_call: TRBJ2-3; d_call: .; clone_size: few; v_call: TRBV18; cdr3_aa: CASSSYITDTQYF; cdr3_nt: TGTGCCAGCTCGTCTTATATCACAGATACGCAGTATTTT
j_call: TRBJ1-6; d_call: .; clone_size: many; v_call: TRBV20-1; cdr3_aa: CSARTRQGTNSPLHF; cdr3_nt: TGCAGTGCTAGAACCCGCCAGGGGACTAATTCACCCCTCCACTTT
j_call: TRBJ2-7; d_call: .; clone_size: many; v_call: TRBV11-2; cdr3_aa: CASVLVSYEQYF; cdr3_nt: TGTGCCAGCGTCCTGGTATCCTACGAGCAGTACTTC
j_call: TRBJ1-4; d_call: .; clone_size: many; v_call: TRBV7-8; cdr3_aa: CASSSRGGSTNEKLFF; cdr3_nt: TGTGCCAGCAGCTCCAGGGGTGGGTCAACTAATGAAAAACTGTTTTTT
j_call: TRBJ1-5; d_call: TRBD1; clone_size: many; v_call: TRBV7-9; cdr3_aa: CASSQTGTVHF; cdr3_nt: TGTGCCAGCAGCCAGACCGGGACAGTTCATTTT
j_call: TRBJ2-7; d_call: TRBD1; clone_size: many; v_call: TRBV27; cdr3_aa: CASSLSTGKQYF; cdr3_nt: TGTGCCAGCAGTTTATCGACAGGGAAGCAGTACTTC
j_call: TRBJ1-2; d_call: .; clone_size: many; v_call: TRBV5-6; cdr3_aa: CASSLENGGGIYGYTF; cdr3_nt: TGTGCCAGCAGCTTGGAAAATGGCGGAGGGATATATGGCTACACCTTC
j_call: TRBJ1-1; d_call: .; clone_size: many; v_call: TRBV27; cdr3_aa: CASSLRGGDTEAFF; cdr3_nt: TGTGCCAGCAGTTTAAGGGGCGGAGACACTGAAGCTTTCTTT
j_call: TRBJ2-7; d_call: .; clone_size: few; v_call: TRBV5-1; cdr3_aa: CASSLYQGIDYEQYF; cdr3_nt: TGCGCCAGCAGCTTGTATCAGGGGATCGACTACGAGCAGTACTTC